A selection of T cell receptor beta chains follows, all from one sample in a study of post-analysis software for immune sequencing data. In TCRdb, the PCR reads were re-called with MiXCR into one record per CDR3 protein. The data contain about 810,000 distinct CDR3 sequences, approximately 53% of them singletons. The specimen sequenced was blood. These TCRs come from a girl aged 5-17 years with multiple sclerosis. The CDR3 runs from the conserved cysteine through the conserved F or W. The order of the fields is CDR3 length, clone size, J gene, V gene, D gene, CDR3 protein, CDR3 DNA. D genes are given only for firm matches. Clone sizes are given selectively: once, few, many, or a class where the clone is expanded.

14 | few | TRBJ1-2 | TRBV29-1 | TRBD1 | CSVGTGTGTDGYTF | TGCAGCGTTGGGACCGGGACAGGGACTGACGGCTACACCTTC
14 | NA | TRBJ1-2 | TRBV7-8 | TRBD1 | CATSFEQGAGGYTF | TGTGCCACCAGCTTCGAGCAGGGGGCAGGGGGCTACACCTTC
14 | NA | TRBJ2-4 | TRBV6-5 | NA | CASSQPGGGNIQYF | TGTGCCAGCAGCCAGCCAGGTGGGGGAAACATTCAGTACTTC
11 | NA | TRBJ2-7 | TRBV20-1 | NA | CSASHSDEQYF | TGCAGTGCTTCACATAGTGACGAGCAGTACTTC
14 | NA | TRBJ2-2 | TRBV7-7 | NA | CASSLLRDTGELFF | TGTGCTAGCAGCTTATTGCGGGACACCGGGGAGCTGTTTTTT
15 | once | TRBJ2-1 | TRBV20-1 | TRBD2 | CSADQASGTYNEQFF | TGCAGTGCCGACCAGGCTAGCGGGACATACAATGAGCAGTTCTTC
15 | few | TRBJ1-5 | TRBV3-1 | TRBD1 | CASSQADRAGQPQHF | TGTGCCAGCAGCCAAGCCGACAGGGCGGGTCAGCCCCAGCATTTT
15 | NA | TRBJ2-7 | TRBV11-1 | NA | CASSLPNRAAYEQYF | TGTGCCAGCAGCTTGCCTAACAGGGCCGCTTACGAGCAGTACTTC
15 | few | TRBJ2-5 | TRBV29-1 | TRBD2 | CSVVLLAGDSETQYF | TGCAGCGTTGTGCTGCTAGCGGGAGATAGTGAGACCCAGTACTTC
14 | NA | TRBJ1-2 | TRBV5-1 | TRBD1 | CASSVGQAGYGYTF | TGCGCCAGCAGCGTGGGACAGGCTGGCTATGGCTACACCTTC
18 | few | TRBJ2-1 | TRBV27 | TRBD2 | CASSSIYHLAGGLNEQFF | TGTGCCAGCAGTTCTATATACCACTTAGCGGGGGGGCTTAATGAGCAGTTCTTC
12 | NA | TRBJ2-1 | TRBV2 | NA | CASRQDYNEQFF | TGTGCCAGCAGACAGGATTACAATGAGCAGTTCTTC
17 | few | TRBJ1-5 | TRBV6-1 | TRBD1 | CASSPTARTGDLQPQHF | TGTGCCAGCAGCCCCACCGCAAGGACAGGGGACCTTCAGCCCCAGCATTTT
17 | NA | TRBJ1-4 | TRBV6-1 | TRBD1 | CASSNSIQGALIEELFF | TGTGCCAGCAGTAATTCAATACAGGGGGCCTTAATAGAGGAACTGTTTTTT
16 | NA | TRBJ2-1 | TRBV7-6 | NA | CASTLSGGGSYNEQFF | TGTGCCAGCACACTGTCCGGCGGAGGCTCCTACAATGAGCAGTTCTTC
16 | few | TRBJ1-2 | TRBV5-6 | NA | CASSLSGRATNYGYTF | TGTGCCAGCAGCTTGTCAGGCCGAGCAACTAACTATGGCTACACCTTC
16 | NA | TRBJ2-5 | TRBV3-1 | TRBD1 | CASSHARGRLRETQYF | TGTGCCAGCAGCCACGCGAGGGGGCGTTTGCGGGAGACCCAGTACTTC
12 | NA | TRBJ2-5 | TRBV20-1 | NA | CSARVQTETQYF | TGCAGTGCTAGAGTCCAGACTGAGACCCAGTACTTC
12 | once | TRBJ2-7 | TRBV6-1 | NA | CASRITTYEQYF | TGTGCCAGCAGAATCACAACCTACGAGCAGTACTTC